These T cell receptor beta chains were read from a single sample in a study of cytomegalovirus exposure and HLA in healthy donors. The method was immunoSEQ multiplex PCR; TCRdb's version includes in-frame clones alone and lacks a portion of them. The data show approximately 50,000 clones, with about 50% seen just once and about 11% held by the top ten. The specimen was PBMCs. The receptors come from a human donor in good health. Each CDR3 is given with its conserved first and last residue. A D gene is named only where the DNA matches it firmly. A clone size is listed for some rows: how often the clone was seen (once, few, many), or a class if it is expanded.

CDR3nt: TGCAGCGTCGACAGGGGTAATGAGCAGTTCTTC
CDR3aa: CSVDRGNEQFF
abundance: NA
v_gene: TRBV29-1
j_gene: TRBJ2-1
d_gene: TRBD1

CDR3nt: TGTGCCAGCAGCCAAGGGGCGGACAGGACCTACGAGCAGTACTTC
CDR3aa: CASSQGADRTYEQYF
abundance: NA
v_gene: TRBV4-2
j_gene: TRBJ2-7
d_gene: TRBD1

CDR3nt: TGCGCCAGCAGCTTCGGGACTTTCAACTCTGGAAACACCATATATTTT
CDR3aa: CASSFGTFNSGNTIYF
abundance: NA
v_gene: TRBV5-1
j_gene: TRBJ1-3
d_gene: NA

CDR3nt: TGTGCCACCAGCAGAGATGACAGGAGATCTCTCCTAAACACCATATATTTT
CDR3aa: CATSRDDRRSLLNTIYF
abundance: NA
v_gene: TRBV15
j_gene: TRBJ1-3
d_gene: NA

CDR3nt: TGTGCCAGCAGCTTACAGGGAATTAGGGATTCACCCCTCCACTTT
CDR3aa: CASSLQGIRDSPLHF
abundance: NA
v_gene: TRBV7-9
j_gene: TRBJ1-6
d_gene: NA

CDR3nt: TGTGCCAGCAGCTTAGCCGTGGGGCCCGCCGCCGGGGAGCTGTTTTTT
CDR3aa: CASSLAVGPAAGELFF
abundance: NA
v_gene: TRBV7-9
j_gene: TRBJ2-2
d_gene: NA

CDR3nt: TGCAGCGTTGAAACGGGACAGAGGAGACTGTTTTTT
CDR3aa: CSVETGQRRLFF
abundance: few
v_gene: TRBV29-1
j_gene: TRBJ1-4
d_gene: TRBD1

CDR3nt: TGTGCCAGCAGTTCAGCGGGGGGGGGCACAGATACGCAGTATTTT
CDR3aa: CASSSAGGGTDTQYF
abundance: NA
v_gene: TRBV6-5
j_gene: TRBJ2-3
d_gene: TRBD2

CDR3nt: TGTGCCACCCACCCGGCCGGGACATTCTATGGCTACACCTTC
CDR3aa: CATHPAGTFYGYTF
abundance: NA
v_gene: TRBV25-1
j_gene: TRBJ1-2
d_gene: NA

CDR3nt: TGTGCCAGTAGTATGCTAGCGGGACCCGGGGAGCTGTTTTTT
CDR3aa: CASSMLAGPGELFF
abundance: few
v_gene: TRBV19
j_gene: TRBJ2-2
d_gene: TRBD2

CDR3nt: TGTGCCTGGATACTAGCGGGGGGCCGCGAGCAGTACTTC
CDR3aa: CAWILAGGREQYF
abundance: few
v_gene: TRBV30
j_gene: TRBJ2-7
d_gene: TRBD2

CDR3nt: TGTGCCAGCAGCTTGGCGGGGGGCGCAGATACGCAGTATTTT
CDR3aa: CASSLAGGADTQYF
abundance: NA
v_gene: TRBV5-5
j_gene: TRBJ2-3
d_gene: NA

CDR3nt: TGTGCCAGCAGTGACAAACCGGGACTACGGACAGATACGCAGTATTTT
CDR3aa: CASSDKPGLRTDTQYF
abundance: NA
v_gene: TRBV14
j_gene: TRBJ2-3
d_gene: TRBD2

CDR3nt: TGTGCCAGCAGCCAGGGGGCAAGGACTGAAGCTTTCTTT
CDR3aa: CASSQGARTEAFF
abundance: few
v_gene: TRBV14
j_gene: TRBJ1-1
d_gene: NA

CDR3nt: TGTGCCAGCAGTTGGACGGGGGGGCTGACCTACGAGCAGTACTTC
CDR3aa: CASSWTGGLTYEQYF
abundance: NA
v_gene: TRBV27
j_gene: TRBJ2-7
d_gene: TRBD2

CDR3nt: TGTGCCAGCAGTCCTCAGGGACTGTTATCCAATTCACCCCTCCACTTT
CDR3aa: CASSPQGLLSNSPLHF
abundance: NA
v_gene: TRBV27
j_gene: TRBJ1-6
d_gene: NA

CDR3nt: TGTGCCTGGGGGCTCGATGGCTACACCTTC
CDR3aa: CAWGLDGYTF
abundance: NA
v_gene: TRBV30
j_gene: TRBJ1-2
d_gene: NA

CDR3nt: TGTGCCAGCAGTGAAGTGCCAGGGGGCGCCTACACTGAAGCTTTCTTT
CDR3aa: CASSEVPGGAYTEAFF
abundance: NA
v_gene: TRBV6-1
j_gene: TRBJ1-1
d_gene: TRBD1

CDR3nt: TGTGCCAGACCGGGACAGGCCTTTCAGATACAGAATGAAAAACTGTTTTTT
CDR3aa: CARPGQAFQIQNEKLFF
abundance: NA
v_gene: TRBV27
j_gene: TRBJ1-4
d_gene: TRBD1

CDR3nt: TGTGCCAGCAGAGCCCCCCAAGAGACCCAGTACTTC
CDR3aa: CASRAPQETQYF
abundance: once
v_gene: TRBV2
j_gene: TRBJ2-5
d_gene: NA

CDR3nt: TGTGCCAGTAGTATGGTAGAAACCAATTCACCCCTCCACTTT
CDR3aa: CASSMVETNSPLHF
abundance: NA
v_gene: TRBV19
j_gene: TRBJ1-6
d_gene: NA

CDR3nt: TGCGCCAGCAGCTTGCGGACAGATGCCTACGAGCAGTACTTC
CDR3aa: CASSLRTDAYEQYF
abundance: few
v_gene: TRBV5-1
j_gene: TRBJ2-7
d_gene: NA

CDR3nt: TGTGCCAGCAGCCAGAGGACAGGGGTTAAAGATACGCAGTATTTT
CDR3aa: CASSQRTGVKDTQYF
abundance: NA
v_gene: TRBV5-6
j_gene: TRBJ2-3
d_gene: TRBD1

CDR3nt: TGTGCCAGCAGAGGGGGACGGGATTACACCGGGGAGCTGTTTTTT
CDR3aa: CASRGGRDYTGELFF
abundance: few
v_gene: TRBV2
j_gene: TRBJ2-2
d_gene: NA

CDR3nt: TGTGCCAGCTCACCGTCAGGGAGGACTGAAGCTTTCTTT
CDR3aa: CASSPSGRTEAFF
abundance: NA
v_gene: TRBV18
j_gene: TRBJ1-1
d_gene: NA

CDR3nt: TGTGCCAGCAGGGACACTTTTACCGGGGAGCTGTTTTTT
CDR3aa: CASRDTFTGELFF
abundance: NA
v_gene: TRBV2
j_gene: TRBJ2-2
d_gene: NA

CDR3nt: TGTGCCAGCAGTCTCCGAGGGACAGGGCTTGATACGCAGTATTTT
CDR3aa: CASSLRGTGLDTQYF
abundance: NA
v_gene: TRBV2
j_gene: TRBJ2-3
d_gene: TRBD1

CDR3nt: TGTGCCAGTAGTATCGGCACTGAAGCTTTCTTT
CDR3aa: CASSIGTEAFF
abundance: NA
v_gene: TRBV19
j_gene: TRBJ1-1
d_gene: NA

CDR3nt: TGTGCCAGCAGGATGGGGCCTAAGCAGTTCTTC
CDR3aa: CASRMGPKQFF
abundance: NA
v_gene: TRBV28
j_gene: TRBJ2-1
d_gene: NA

CDR3nt: TGTGCCAGCAGTAAGCCGGGACAGGGGGCGCGGGATGGCTACACCTTC
CDR3aa: CASSKPGQGARDGYTF
abundance: few
v_gene: TRBV25-1
j_gene: TRBJ1-2
d_gene: TRBD1

CDR3nt: TGTGCCTGGAGCGCTAACGTTAATCAGCCCCAGCATTTT
CDR3aa: CAWSANVNQPQHF
abundance: NA
v_gene: TRBV30
j_gene: TRBJ1-5
d_gene: NA